This T cell receptor (beta chain) originates from a study of cytomegalovirus exposure and HLA in healthy donors. Regarding the study as a whole: Testing in vitro showed a few CMV-associated chains specific for CMV antigens. Cytomegalovirus-associated status was assigned to 164 TCR beta chains.

This table comes from immunoSEQ multiplex PCR, and its TCRdb copy is limited to in-frame clones, with some not included. The profile shows about 360,000 clones, roughly 88% of them singletons. The CDR3 has 13 amino acids. Looked up from germline, CDR1 is KGHSH and CDR2 is LQKENI. The V end lost 3 bases, the J end lost 6 bases, and 11 bases lay between the germline ends. The sample holds a few counts of this clone. The antigen remains unidentified. Donors were drawn from the approximately 120-subject validation cohort, separate from the 666-subject first cohort. V and J are TRBV18 and TRBJ1-2; D is possibly TRBD1 (5 bases). The material sequenced was PBMCs. The receptor's source is a woman aged 18-29 years in good health and CMV-seronegative. The CDR3 sequence: CASSPAGRDGYTF. The CDR3 region has the DNA TGTGCCAGCTCACCGGCAGGGAGGGATGGCTACACCTTC.